The T cell receptor (beta chain) described here comes from a study of shared clonotypes between healthy human individuals. The data were produced by immunoSEQ multiplex PCR, yet TCRdb's version contains in-frame clones alone and is incomplete. The sample records hundreds of thousands of clones, roughly 70% being singletons. The donor population consisted of healthy HIV-negative adults with no recent acute infections or vaccinations. Germline CDR1 and CDR2: SNHLY and FYNNEI. The CDR3 is 13 residues long. Between the trimmed V and J ends, which lost 6 bases and 7 bases, there was a span of 15 bases. This chain connects TRBV2 to TRBJ2-5; no clear D. Sequencing used memory CD4+ T cells sorted from blood. Subset indicated: CD45RA-negative fraction. The source is a woman under 40 in good health. CDR3 region: CASRSTPLGTQYF. In DNA form, the CDR3 reads TGTGCCAGCAGGTCGACACCCCTGGGGACCCAGTACTTC. The whole variable domain, filled in from reference TRBV2 and TRBJ2-5, reads EPEVTQTPSHQVTQMGQEVILRCVPISNHLYFYWYRQILGQKVEFLVSFYNNEISEKSEIFDDQFSVERPDGSNFTLKIRSTKLEDSAMYFCASRSTPLGTQYFGPGTRLLVL.